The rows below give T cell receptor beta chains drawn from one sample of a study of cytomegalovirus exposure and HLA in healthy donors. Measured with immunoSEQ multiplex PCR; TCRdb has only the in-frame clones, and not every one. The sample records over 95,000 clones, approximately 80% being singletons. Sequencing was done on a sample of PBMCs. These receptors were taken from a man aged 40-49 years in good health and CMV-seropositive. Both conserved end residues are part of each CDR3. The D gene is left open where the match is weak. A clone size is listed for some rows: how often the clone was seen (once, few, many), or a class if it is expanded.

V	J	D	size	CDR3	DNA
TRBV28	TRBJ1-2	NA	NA	CASSPPLNYGYTF	TGTGCCAGCAGTCCCCCACTTAACTATGGCTACACCTTC
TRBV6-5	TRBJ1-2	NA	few	CASSYSKVDYYGYTF	TGTGCCAGCAGTTACTCGAAGGTGGACTACTATGGCTACACCTTC
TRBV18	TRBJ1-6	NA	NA	CASSAGQSRNSPLHF	TGTGCCAGCTCAGCGGGTCAATCGCGTAATTCACCCCTCCACTTT
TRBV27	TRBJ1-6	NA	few	CASIQREGFNSPLHF	TGTGCCAGCATCCAAAGGGAGGGGTTTAATTCACCCCTCCACTTT
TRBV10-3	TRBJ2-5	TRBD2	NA	CAISDSLAGGPVGPETQYF	TGTGCCATCAGTGATTCCCTAGCGGGGGGGCCCGTCGGTCCCGAGACCCAGTACTTC
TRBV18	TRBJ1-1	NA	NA	CASSQSSARNTEAFF	TGTGCCAGCTCACAATCAAGCGCACGAAACACTGAAGCTTTCTTT
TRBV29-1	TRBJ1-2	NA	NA	CSVSIGGSSYGYTF	TGCAGCGTTAGCATTGGGGGGAGTAGCTATGGCTACACCTTC
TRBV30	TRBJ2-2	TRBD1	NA	CAWHIYRGNTGELFF	TGTGCCTGGCATATCTACAGGGGAAACACCGGGGAGCTGTTTTTT
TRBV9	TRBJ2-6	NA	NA	CASSVGSGANVLTF	TGTGCCAGCAGCGTAGGTTCGGGGGCCAACGTCCTGACTTTC
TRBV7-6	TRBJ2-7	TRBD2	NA	CASSRGTSLSEQYF	TGTGCCAGCAGCAGAGGGACTAGTCTTTCCGAGCAGTACTTC
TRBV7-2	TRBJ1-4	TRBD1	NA	CASSPDRVNEKLFF	TGTGCCAGCAGCCCCGACAGGGTTAATGAAAAACTGTTTTTT
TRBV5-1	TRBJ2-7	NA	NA	CASSSVGGYEQYF	TGCGCCAGCAGCTCGGTGGGGGGCTACGAGCAGTACTTC
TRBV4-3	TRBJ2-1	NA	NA	CASSQEGRDYNEQFF	TGCGCCAGCAGCCAAGAGGGCAGGGACTACAATGAGCAGTTCTTC
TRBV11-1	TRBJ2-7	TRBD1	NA	CASSLATGAYEQYF	TGTGCCAGCAGCTTAGCGACAGGGGCCTACGAGCAGTACTTC
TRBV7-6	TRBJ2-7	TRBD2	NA	CASSLARGGDSYEQYF	TGTGCCAGCAGCTTAGCGCGGGGGGGGGATTCCTACGAGCAGTACTTC